Listed below are T cell receptor beta chains from one sample, sequenced in a study of T cell changes during pregnancy in multiple sclerosis. Produced via immunoSEQ multiplex PCR; TCRdb's table is partial and in-frame only. The sample consists of 15,000 or so clones, approximately 95% of them appearing once. The sequencing used peripheral blood, collected in the third trimester of pregnancy. These receptors all stem from a female donor with multiple sclerosis, enrolled in a pregnancy study. The CDR3 runs from the conserved cysteine through the conserved F or W. Each record gives: D gene, clone size, V gene, J gene, CDR3 protein, CDR3 DNA. D genes are given only for firm matches. Clone sizes are given selectively: once, few, many, or a class where the clone is expanded.

d_call: TRBD2; clone_size: -; v_call: TRBV28; j_call: TRBJ2-7; cdr3_aa: CASTLGGFSYEQYF; cdr3_nt: TGTGCCAGCACCCTCGGGGGGTTCTCCTACGAGCAGTACTTC
d_call: TRBD2; clone_size: -; v_call: TRBV27; j_call: TRBJ2-1; cdr3_aa: CASSLSSGVSYNEQFF; cdr3_nt: TGTGCCAGCAGTCTATCTAGCGGGGTATCTTACAATGAGCAGTTCTTC
d_call: TRBD2; clone_size: -; v_call: TRBV10-1; j_call: TRBJ2-1; cdr3_aa: CASGTSGRNEQFF; cdr3_nt: TGCGCCAGCGGGACTAGCGGGAGAAATGAGCAGTTCTTC
d_call: TRBD1; clone_size: -; v_call: TRBV6-1; j_call: TRBJ2-7; cdr3_aa: CASSEGETGGYEQYF; cdr3_nt: TGTGCCAGCAGTGAAGGGGAGACAGGGGGCTACGAGCAGTACTTC
d_call: -; clone_size: -; v_call: TRBV6-1; j_call: TRBJ1-4; cdr3_aa: CASSDGLAANEKLFF; cdr3_nt: TGTGCCAGCAGTGATGGTTTGGCGGCTAATGAAAAACTGTTTTTT
d_call: TRBD1; clone_size: -; v_call: TRBV14; j_call: TRBJ2-2; cdr3_aa: CASSPQGLPNTGELFF; cdr3_nt: TGTGCCAGCAGCCCACAGGGGCTCCCGAACACCGGGGAGCTGTTTTTT
d_call: TRBD1; clone_size: -; v_call: TRBV6-4; j_call: TRBJ2-3; cdr3_aa: CASSDRDSPTDTQYF; cdr3_nt: TGTGCCAGCAGTGACAGGGACAGCCCCACAGATACGCAGTATTTT
d_call: TRBD1; clone_size: -; v_call: TRBV4-1; j_call: TRBJ2-7; cdr3_aa: CASSLLNGQGTYEQYF; cdr3_nt: TGCGCCAGCAGCCTACTAAACGGACAGGGGACCTACGAGCAGTACTTC
d_call: TRBD1; clone_size: -; v_call: TRBV5-4; j_call: TRBJ2-2; cdr3_aa: CASSPWTGANTGELFF; cdr3_nt: TGTGCCAGCAGCCCATGGACAGGGGCGAACACCGGGGAGCTGTTTTTT
d_call: -; clone_size: once; v_call: TRBV2; j_call: TRBJ1-2; cdr3_aa: CASSQTQQGPGGYTF; cdr3_nt: TGTGCCAGCAGCCAAACCCAACAAGGCCCCGGGGGCTACACCTTC
d_call: -; clone_size: -; v_call: TRBV11-2; j_call: TRBJ2-7; cdr3_aa: CASSPLGGTYEQYF; cdr3_nt: TGTGCCAGCAGCCCCTTGGGGGGAACCTACGAGCAGTACTTC
d_call: -; clone_size: -; v_call: TRBV7-9; j_call: TRBJ1-1; cdr3_aa: CASSLVNGLNTEAFF; cdr3_nt: TGTGCCAGCAGCTTAGTCAACGGTCTGAACACTGAAGCTTTCTTT
d_call: -; clone_size: -; v_call: TRBV2; j_call: TRBJ1-1; cdr3_aa: CASIYEGGRTEAFF; cdr3_nt: TGTGCCAGCATATATGAGGGCGGAAGGACTGAAGCTTTCTTT
d_call: TRBD1; clone_size: -; v_call: TRBV25-1; j_call: TRBJ1-5; cdr3_aa: CASQGVGNQPQHF; cdr3_nt: TGTGCCAGCCAGGGGGTGGGCAATCAGCCCCAGCATTTT
d_call: -; clone_size: -; v_call: TRBV30; j_call: TRBJ1-5; cdr3_aa: CAWSVRGQSNQPQHF; cdr3_nt: TGTGCCTGGAGTGTACGCGGACAGAGCAATCAGCCCCAGCATTTT
d_call: -; clone_size: -; v_call: TRBV5-5; j_call: TRBJ2-7; cdr3_aa: CASSLAPLSSYEQYF; cdr3_nt: TGTGCCAGCAGCTTGGCTCCGCTGAGCTCCTACGAGCAGTACTTC
d_call: TRBD2; clone_size: -; v_call: TRBV5-4; j_call: TRBJ2-2; cdr3_aa: CASSLLSSGSRGELFF; cdr3_nt: TGTGCCAGCAGCTTGCTGTCTAGCGGGAGTAGGGGGGAGCTGTTTTTT
d_call: TRBD1; clone_size: -; v_call: TRBV18; j_call: TRBJ1-5; cdr3_aa: CASSLGTGSNQPQHF; cdr3_nt: TGTGCCAGCTCCCTCGGGACAGGGAGCAATCAGCCCCAGCATTTT
d_call: -; clone_size: -; v_call: TRBV30; j_call: TRBJ2-5; cdr3_aa: CAWSRETQYF; cdr3_nt: TGTGCCTGGAGTCGTGAGACCCAGTACTTC
d_call: -; clone_size: -; v_call: TRBV7-6; j_call: TRBJ2-7; cdr3_aa: CASSLGSRGEQYF; cdr3_nt: TGTGCCAGCAGCTTAGGTTCCAGGGGCGAGCAGTACTTC
d_call: -; clone_size: -; v_call: TRBV18; j_call: TRBJ1-1; cdr3_aa: CASSRAGHTEAFF; cdr3_nt: TGTGCCAGCTCGAGGGCGGGACACACTGAAGCTTTCTTT
d_call: -; clone_size: -; v_call: TRBV12-2; j_call: TRBJ2-3; cdr3_aa: CASRLARGQTAPRGAGADTQYF; cdr3_nt: TGTGCAAGTCGCTTAGCGCGAGGGCAGACTGCCCCCCGGGGGGCCGGGGCAGATACGCAGTATTTT
d_call: -; clone_size: -; v_call: TRBV5-4; j_call: TRBJ2-6; cdr3_aa: CASSQDSSGANVLTF; cdr3_nt: TGTGCCAGCAGCCAGGACAGCTCTGGGGCCAACGTCCTGACTTTC
d_call: TRBD2; clone_size: -; v_call: TRBV27; j_call: TRBJ2-3; cdr3_aa: CASSLRGIAGGTDTQYF; cdr3_nt: TGTGCCAGCAGTTTAAGGGGCATAGCGGGTGGCACAGATACGCAGTATTTT
d_call: TRBD2; clone_size: -; v_call: TRBV28; j_call: TRBJ2-7; cdr3_aa: CAASGTSASYEQYF; cdr3_nt: TGTGCCGCGTCCGGGACTAGCGCCTCCTACGAGCAGTACTTC
d_call: -; clone_size: once; v_call: TRBV28; j_call: TRBJ1-2; cdr3_aa: CASSFPGSGGYGYTF; cdr3_nt: TGTGCCAGCAGTTTCCCTGGGAGCGGCGGCTATGGCTACACCTTC
d_call: -; clone_size: -; v_call: TRBV5-5; j_call: TRBJ1-2; cdr3_aa: CASSLQGEAYGYTF; cdr3_nt: TGTGCCAGCAGCTTGCAGGGTGAAGCCTATGGCTACACCTTC
d_call: -; clone_size: -; v_call: TRBV7-3; j_call: TRBJ1-1; cdr3_aa: CASSLGLSNTEAFF; cdr3_nt: TGTGCCAGCAGCTTAGGGCTTTCCAACACTGAAGCTTTCTTT
d_call: -; clone_size: -; v_call: TRBV7-2; j_call: TRBJ2-7; cdr3_aa: CASSLGGGQGEQYF; cdr3_nt: TGTGCCAGCAGCTTAGGAGGAGGGCAGGGCGAGCAGTACTTC
d_call: -; clone_size: -; v_call: TRBV11-3; j_call: TRBJ2-2; cdr3_aa: CASSQRFQGNTGELFF; cdr3_nt: TGTGCCAGCAGCCAGAGATTTCAGGGGAACACCGGGGAGCTGTTTTTT
d_call: TRBD1; clone_size: -; v_call: TRBV27; j_call: TRBJ2-7; cdr3_aa: CASSFNRGLFEQYF; cdr3_nt: TGTGCCAGCAGTTTCAACAGGGGGCTTTTCGAGCAGTACTTC
d_call: TRBD2; clone_size: -; v_call: TRBV2; j_call: TRBJ2-5; cdr3_aa: CASSALGLAGRETQYF; cdr3_nt: TGTGCCAGCAGTGCACTGGGACTAGCGGGGCGAGAGACCCAGTACTTC
d_call: TRBD1; clone_size: -; v_call: TRBV7-9; j_call: TRBJ1-2; cdr3_aa: CASSRTGGDGYTF; cdr3_nt: TGTGCCAGCAGCCGGACAGGGGGCGATGGCTACACCTTC
d_call: -; clone_size: once; v_call: TRBV2; j_call: TRBJ2-7; cdr3_aa: CASSEVRVEQYF; cdr3_nt: TGTGCCAGCAGTGAAGTCAGGGTCGAGCAGTACTTC
d_call: TRBD2; clone_size: -; v_call: TRBV25-1; j_call: TRBJ2-1; cdr3_aa: CASSELGTSGLYNEQFF; cdr3_nt: TGTGCCAGCAGTGAATTGGGGACTAGCGGCCTCTACAATGAGCAGTTCTTC
d_call: -; clone_size: -; v_call: TRBV5-4; j_call: TRBJ2-7; cdr3_aa: CASSPSFSYEQYF; cdr3_nt: TGTGCCAGCAGCCCTAGTTTCTCCTACGAGCAGTACTTC
d_call: -; clone_size: once; v_call: TRBV6-1; j_call: TRBJ1-1; cdr3_aa: CASTREMMNIEAFF; cdr3_nt: TGTGCCAGCACTAGGGAGATGATGAACATTGAAGCTTTCTTT
d_call: TRBD2; clone_size: -; v_call: TRBV2; j_call: TRBJ2-7; cdr3_aa: CASRGPGTSESYEQYF; cdr3_nt: TGTGCCAGCAGGGGCCCCGGGACTAGCGAGTCCTACGAGCAGTACTTC
d_call: -; clone_size: -; v_call: TRBV9; j_call: TRBJ1-1; cdr3_aa: CASSPRGSRAYTEAFF; cdr3_nt: TGTGCCAGCAGCCCCCGCGGGTCCCGGGCGTACACTGAAGCTTTCTTT